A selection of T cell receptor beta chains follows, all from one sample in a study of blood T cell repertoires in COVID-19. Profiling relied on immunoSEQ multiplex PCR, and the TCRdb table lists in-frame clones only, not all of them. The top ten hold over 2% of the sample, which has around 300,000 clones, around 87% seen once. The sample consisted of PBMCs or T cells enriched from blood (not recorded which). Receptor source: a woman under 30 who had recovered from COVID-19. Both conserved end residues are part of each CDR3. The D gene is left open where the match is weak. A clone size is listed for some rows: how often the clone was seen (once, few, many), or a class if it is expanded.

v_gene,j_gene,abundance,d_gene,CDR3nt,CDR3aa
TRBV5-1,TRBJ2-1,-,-,TGCGCCAGCAGCTCGAGGCCTACCGGACTTTCCTCCTACAATGAGCAGTTCTTC,CASSSRPTGLSSYNEQFF
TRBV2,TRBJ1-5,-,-,TGTGCCAGCCACAGGGTAAGCAATCAGCCCCAGCATTTT,CASHRVSNQPQHF
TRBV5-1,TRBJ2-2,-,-,TGCGCCAGCAGCAGATTAGCGGCTGGAGACACCGGGGAGCTGTTTTTT,CASSRLAAGDTGELFF
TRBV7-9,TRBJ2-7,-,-,TGTGCCAGCAGCCCTTGGGAGGACTCCTACGAGCAGTACTTC,CASSPWEDSYEQYF
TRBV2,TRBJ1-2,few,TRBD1,TGTGCCAGCAGGGAGGGACAGGGGTTTTATGGCTACACCTTC,CASREGQGFYGYTF
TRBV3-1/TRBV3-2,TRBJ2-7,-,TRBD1,TGTGCCAGCAGCCAAGGACAGGGGGCTGGAGAGCAGTACTTC,CASSQGQGAGEQYF
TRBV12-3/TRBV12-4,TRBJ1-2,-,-,TGTGCCAGCAGTTTGACCAGGATCTATGGCTACACCTTC,CASSLTRIYGYTF
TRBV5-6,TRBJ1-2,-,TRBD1,TGTGCCAGCAGCTTGGTAGGCCAGGGGGCCGGCTACACCTTC,CASSLVGQGAGYTF
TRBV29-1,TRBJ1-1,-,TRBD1,TGCAGCGTTGAATCCCCGGACAGGGGGTTTTTGAACACTGAAGCTTTCTTT,CSVESPDRGFLNTEAFF
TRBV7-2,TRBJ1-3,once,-,TGTGCCAGCAGCTTAACCAGAGGAAACACCATATATTTT,CASSLTRGNTIYF
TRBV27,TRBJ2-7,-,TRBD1,TGTGCCAGCGCATTAGAGACAGGGGCCTCCTACGAGCAGTACTTC,CASALETGASYEQYF
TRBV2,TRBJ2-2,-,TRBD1,TGTGCCAGCAGTGCGGGACAGGGAAGAACCGGGGAGCTGTTTTTT,CASSAGQGRTGELFF
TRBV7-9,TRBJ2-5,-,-,TGTGCCAGCAGCTTAGCCGCAGGGAGGCAAGAGACCCAGTACTTC,CASSLAAGRQETQYF
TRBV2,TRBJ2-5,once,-,TGTGCCAGCAGAAACCAACACACGGGGGAGACCCAGTACTTC,CASRNQHTGETQYF
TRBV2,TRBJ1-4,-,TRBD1,TGTGCCAGCATTGGGGACAGGGTTTCGTTTTTT,CASIGDRVSFF